This TCR beta chain is drawn from a study of shared clonotypes between healthy human individuals. About the research overall: Three CD4 naive, three CD4 memory, two CD8 naive and one CD8 memory plate were used per donor.

Assay used: immunoSEQ multiplex PCR; TCRdb lists only in-frame clones, some missing. This repertoire shows over 2 million clones, about 95% found once; its top ten account for 0.1% to 0.15%. With respect to this clone: Antigen unknown. Distinct nucleotide sequences in the sample also encode this CDR3.

Findings and caveats of the study: Naive subsets typically showed greater estimated richness than memory subsets. The genetic and exposure-history diversity represented was limited by few donors.

CDR1 and CDR2 from the germline V gene are SGHAT and FQNNGV. This CDR3 has 11 residues. V was clipped by 5 bases and J by 5 bases, with 5 bases between them. The donors were adults (healthy and HIV-negative) with no recent acute infections or vaccinations. Sequencing was carried out using naive CD4+ T cells sorted from blood. As to subset: CD45RA+ positively selected. This receptor was obtained from a man aged 18 to 29 in good health. This chain joins TRBV11-2 and TRBJ2-3; D ambiguous. CDR3 in amino acids: CASSPKDTQYF. CDR3 DNA sequence: TGTGCCAGCAGCCCAAAAGATACGCAGTATTTT. Using reference TRBV11-2 and TRBJ2-3 for the parts outside the CDR3, the full variable domain is EAGVAQSPRYKIIEKRQSVAFWCNPISGHATLYWYQQILGQGPKLLIQFQNNGVVDDSQLPKDRFSAERLKGVDSTLKIQPAKLEDSAVYLCASSPKDTQYFGPGTRLTVL.